This TCR beta chain was captured in a study of T cells in Graves' hyperthyroidism and ophthalmopathy. This CDR3 has 12 residues. CDR1 and CDR2 (germline): DFQATT, SNEGSKA (reference sequence). Trimming cost V 3 bases and J 8 bases, with 13 bases left between them. Using RNA transcripts as the source, TCR beta CDR3 regions were amplified. First-round RT-PCR with HTBI primers amplified the TCR CDR3 region. One entry per CDR3 protein results from TCRdb running MiXCR on the multiplex PCR reads. This sample has around 700,000 distinct CDR3 sequences; around 20% occur once, and the top ten carry 16%. This clonotype came up a few times.

Sequencing was carried out using blood. This TCR derives from a woman between 45 and 65 years old with Graves' hyperthyroidism that later progressed to Graves' ophthalmopathy. The chain employs TRBV20-1 and TRBJ1-1, with D perhaps matching TRBD1 (5 bases). CDR3 DNA: TGCAGTGCTAGTCCCGGGACGGAAGAAGCTTTCTTT. The encoded protein is CSASPGTEEAFF.